This TCR beta chain was observed in a study of technical replicates of blood from a few donors. Repertoires were generated with immunoSEQ multiplex PCR, while TCRdb's copy carries only in-frame clones and drops some. The sample lists about 81,000 clones; under 95% were seen once. There are 17 residues in the CDR3. With V trimmed by 6 bases and J by 0 bases, 7 bases remained unmatched. Germline values: CDR1 MDHEN, CDR2 SYDVKM. This rearrangement joins TRBV28 to TRBJ1-6, with 8 bases fitting TRBD1. What was sequenced was T cells isolated from PBMCs. The source of this sequence is a human donor in good health. CDR3 nucleotide sequence: TGTGCCAGCAGACCGGACAGGGCTTTCTCCTATAATTCACCCCTCCACTTT. This sequence encodes CASRPDRAFSYNSPLHF.